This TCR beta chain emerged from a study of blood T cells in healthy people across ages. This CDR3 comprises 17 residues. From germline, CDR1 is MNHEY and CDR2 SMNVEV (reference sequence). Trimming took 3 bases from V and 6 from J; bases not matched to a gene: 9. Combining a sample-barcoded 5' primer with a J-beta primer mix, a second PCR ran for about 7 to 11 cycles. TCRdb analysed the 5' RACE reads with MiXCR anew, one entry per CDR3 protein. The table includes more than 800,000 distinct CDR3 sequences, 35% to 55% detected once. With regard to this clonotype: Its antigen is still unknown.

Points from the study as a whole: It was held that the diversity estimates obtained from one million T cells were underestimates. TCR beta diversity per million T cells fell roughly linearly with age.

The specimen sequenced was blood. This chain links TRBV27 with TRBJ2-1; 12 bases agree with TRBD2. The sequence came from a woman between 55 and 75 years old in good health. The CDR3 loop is CASSFMGTSGSRNEQFF. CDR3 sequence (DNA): TGTGCCAGCAGTTTCATGGGGACTAGCGGGTCTCGCAATGAGCAGTTCTTC.